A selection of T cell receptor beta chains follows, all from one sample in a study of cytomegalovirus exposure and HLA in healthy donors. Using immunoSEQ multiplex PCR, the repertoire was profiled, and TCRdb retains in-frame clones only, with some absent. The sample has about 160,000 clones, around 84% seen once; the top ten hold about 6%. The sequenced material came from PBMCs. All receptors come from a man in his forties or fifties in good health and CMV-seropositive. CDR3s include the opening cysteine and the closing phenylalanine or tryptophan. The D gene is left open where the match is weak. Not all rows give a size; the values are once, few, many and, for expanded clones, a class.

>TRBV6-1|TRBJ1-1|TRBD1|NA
TGTGCCAGCAGGCAGGGGGCAGGGAACACTGAAGCTTTCTTT
CASRQGAGNTEAFF
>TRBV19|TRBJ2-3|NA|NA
TGTGCCAGTACCCTTTCGGGGTGGGGATTAAGCACAGATACGCAGTATTTT
CASTLSGWGLSTDTQYF
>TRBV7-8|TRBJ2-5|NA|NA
TGTGCCAGCAGCCAGGACCCAGGGGGGCCCCAAGAGACCCAGTACTTC
CASSQDPGGPQETQYF
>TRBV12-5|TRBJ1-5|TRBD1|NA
TGTGCTAGTGGTCCCGGACAGGGTTTTGGATCGCCCCAGCATTTT
CASGPGQGFGSPQHF
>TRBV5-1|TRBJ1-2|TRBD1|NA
TGCGCCAGCAGCTTAGCAGGGGGAGAGAAAGGCTACACCTTC
CASSLAGGEKGYTF
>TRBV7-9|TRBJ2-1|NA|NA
TGTGCCAGTTGGGGGCCGTGGGACAATGAGCAGTTCTTC
CASWGPWDNEQFF
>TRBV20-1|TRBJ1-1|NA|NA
TGCAGGGCGACGGACACTTTTGAAGCTTTCTTT
CRATDTFEAFF
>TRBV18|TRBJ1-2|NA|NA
TGTGCCAGCTCACCAAGCAAGTATGGCTACACCTTC
CASSPSKYGYTF
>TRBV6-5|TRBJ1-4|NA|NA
TGTGCCAGCAGTGTTGCTGGCGAAAAACTGTTTTTT
CASSVAGEKLFF
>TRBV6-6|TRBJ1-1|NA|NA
TGTGCCAGCAGTCCCGAGGTTGGCCAGGGTAAAACTGAAGCTTTCTTT
CASSPEVGQGKTEAFF
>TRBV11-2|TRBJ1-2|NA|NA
TGTGCCAGCAGCTTAGAACCCAGTAACTATGGCTACACCTTC
CASSLEPSNYGYTF
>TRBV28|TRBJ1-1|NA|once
TGTGCCAGCAGACTACAGGGACCCATGAACACTGAAGCTTTCTTT
CASRLQGPMNTEAFF
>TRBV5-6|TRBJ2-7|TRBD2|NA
TGTGCCAGCAGGATTTGGGGGAGGGCCTCCTACGAGCAGTACTTC
CASRIWGRASYEQYF
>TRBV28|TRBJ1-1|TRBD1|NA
TGTGCGTGGGGACAGGGGGGAAGGAACACTGAAGCTTTCTTT
CAWGQGGRNTEAFF
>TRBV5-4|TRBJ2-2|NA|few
TGTGCCAGCAGCCAATATACAGGGAACACCGGGGAGCTGTTTTTT
CASSQYTGNTGELFF
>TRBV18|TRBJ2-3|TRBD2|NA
TGTGCCAGCTCACCACCTAGCGGGGGCCTCACAGATACGCAGTATTTT
CASSPPSGGLTDTQYF
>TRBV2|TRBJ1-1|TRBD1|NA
TGTGCCAGCAGTGACCAGGGGGGTACTGAAGCTTTCTTT
CASSDQGGTEAFF
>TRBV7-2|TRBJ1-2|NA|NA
TGTGCCAGCAGCGGAGACAGGTGGGGTGGCTACACCTTC
CASSGDRWGGYTF
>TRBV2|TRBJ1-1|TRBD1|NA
TGTGCCAGCAGTGAAAGGGGACAGGGGATCATGAACACTGAAGCTTTCTTT
CASSERGQGIMNTEAFF
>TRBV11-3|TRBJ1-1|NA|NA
TGTGCCAGCAGCTTTGCCGGGAGGAACACTGAAGCTTTCTTT
CASSFAGRNTEAFF
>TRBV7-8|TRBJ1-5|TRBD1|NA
TGTGCCAGCAGCCCAGGGACAGTGAATCAGCCCCAGCATTTT
CASSPGTVNQPQHF
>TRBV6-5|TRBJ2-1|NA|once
TGTGCCAGCAGTTCCCCCCTAGGAGAGCAGTTCTTC
CASSSPLGEQFF
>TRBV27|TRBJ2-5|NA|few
TGTGCCAGCAGTTTTGCCGGGGAGGAGACCCAGTACTTC
CASSFAGEETQYF
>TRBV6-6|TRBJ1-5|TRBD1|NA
TGTGCCAGCAGTTACGGGACAGGGAATCAGCCCCAGCATTTT
CASSYGTGNQPQHF
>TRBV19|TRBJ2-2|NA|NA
TGTGCCAGTAGACATAGGGGAAACACCGGGGAGCTGTTTTTT
CASRHRGNTGELFF
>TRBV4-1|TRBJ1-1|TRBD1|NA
TGCGCCAGCAGCCAGACAGGGTTTGGGGCTGAAGCTTTCTTT
CASSQTGFGAEAFF
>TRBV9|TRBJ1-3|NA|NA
TGTGCCAGCAGCGTAGGGAACAGGGCTAATTTCGGAAACACCATATATTTT
CASSVGNRANFGNTIYF
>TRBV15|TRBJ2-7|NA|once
TGTGCCACCAGCACACTTGATTCCGAGCAGTACTTC
CATSTLDSEQYF
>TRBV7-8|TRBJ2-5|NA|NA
TGTGCCAGCAGCTTCGACAGAAAAGAGACCCAGTACTTC
CASSFDRKETQYF
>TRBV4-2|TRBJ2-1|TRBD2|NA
TGTGCCAGCAGATTAGCGGGGGGCAATTACGAGCAGTTCTTC
CASRLAGGNYEQFF
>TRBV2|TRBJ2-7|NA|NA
TGTGCCAGCAGTGAGGAGGCCGTCCAGCAGTACTTC
CASSEEAVQQYF
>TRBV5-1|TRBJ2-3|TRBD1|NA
TGCGCCAGCAGCCGAGGGACAGGGGAAAGCACAGATACGCAGTATTTT
CASSRGTGESTDTQYF
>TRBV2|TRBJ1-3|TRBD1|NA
TGTGCCAGCAGTGAGGGAGCGGCAGGGGGCAGAAACACCATATATTTT
CASSEGAAGGRNTIYF
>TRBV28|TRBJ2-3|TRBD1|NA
TGTGCCAGCAGTTACAGGGGGTTCGCAGATACGCAGTATTTT
CASSYRGFADTQYF
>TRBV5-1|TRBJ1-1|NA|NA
TGCGCCAGCAGCCCCTCGACAGCCTACACTGAAGCTTTCTTT
CASSPSTAYTEAFF
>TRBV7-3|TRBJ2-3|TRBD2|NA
TGTGCCAGCAGCCCCGGGACTAGCGGCACAGATACGCAGTATTTT
CASSPGTSGTDTQYF
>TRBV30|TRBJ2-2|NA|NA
TGTGCCTGGAGCGGATTGGCCCAACGGGAGAACACCGGGGAGCTGTTTTTT
CAWSGLAQRENTGELFF
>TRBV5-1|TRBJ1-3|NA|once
TGCGCCAGCAGCTTGCAGGGGAACTCTGGAAACACCATATATTTT
CASSLQGNSGNTIYF
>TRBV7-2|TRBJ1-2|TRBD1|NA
TGTGCCAGCAGCCTCGGGACAGGGGGCTCGTATGGCTACACCTTC
CASSLGTGGSYGYTF
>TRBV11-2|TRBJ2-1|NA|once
TGTGCCAGCAGCCCCGAGAGGAATGAGCAGTTCTTC
CASSPERNEQFF
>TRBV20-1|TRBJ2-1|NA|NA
TGCAGTGCTTCAAGGGGTGAGCAGTTCTTC
CSASRGEQFF
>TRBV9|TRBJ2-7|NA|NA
TGTGCCAGCAGCACCCAAACAGGGCCCCAGGACGAGCAGTACTTC
CASSTQTGPQDEQYF
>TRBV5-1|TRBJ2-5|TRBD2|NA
TGCGCCAGCAGCTTGGCGGGGGGACCCCAAGAGACCCAGTACTTC
CASSLAGGPQETQYF
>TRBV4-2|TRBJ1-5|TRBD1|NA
TGTGCCAGCAGCCCCGGGACAGATAGCAATCAGCCCCAGCATTTT
CASSPGTDSNQPQHF
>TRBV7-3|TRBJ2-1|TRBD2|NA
TGTGCCAGCAGTTCTGCGGGGGGGTTTGATGAGCAGTTCTTC
CASSSAGGFDEQFF
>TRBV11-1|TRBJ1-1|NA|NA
TGTGCCAGCAGCTTAACAGCAGGAGGGACTGAAGCTTTCTTT
CASSLTAGGTEAFF
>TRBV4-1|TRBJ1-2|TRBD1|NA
TGCGCCAGCAGCCCAGGGGGAGTCAGGGGCTACACCTTC
CASSPGGVRGYTF
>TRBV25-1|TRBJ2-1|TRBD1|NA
TGTGCCAGCAGTGAAGAAGGAGACAGGGGAAATGAGCAGTTCTTC
CASSEEGDRGNEQFF
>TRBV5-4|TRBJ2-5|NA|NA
TGTGCCAGCAGCCCGCCGGGGTTGGATGAGACCCAGTACTTC
CASSPPGLDETQYF
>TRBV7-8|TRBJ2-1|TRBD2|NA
TGTGCCAGCAGCCCGAGGACTAGCGGGAGGGAAAATGAGCAGTTCTTC
CASSPRTSGRENEQFF
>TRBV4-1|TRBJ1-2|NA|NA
TGCGCCAGCAGCCCAGTACCGGGACTTCTGGGCTATGGCTACACCTTC
CASSPVPGLLGYGYTF
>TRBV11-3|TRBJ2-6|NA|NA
TGTGCCAGCAGCCCCGCTGGGGGCATGATGTGGGCCAACGTCCTGACTTTC
CASSPAGGMMWANVLTF
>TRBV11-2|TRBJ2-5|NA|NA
TGTGCCAGCAGCTTTTTTGCGGAACCCAAGAAGACCCAGTACTTC
CASSFFAEPKKTQYF
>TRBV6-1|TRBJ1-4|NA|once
TGTGCCAGCAACAGAGCAACTAATGAAAAACTGTTTTTT
CASNRATNEKLFF
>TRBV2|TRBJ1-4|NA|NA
TGTGCCAGCAGTCAACAGGGCGTGTCTAATGAAAAACTGTTTTTT
CASSQQGVSNEKLFF